Listed below are T cell receptor beta chains from one sample, sequenced in a study of Ad26.COV2.S vaccination and SARS-CoV-2 variants. The repertoire was sequenced with immunoSEQ multiplex PCR; TCRdb's copy has only in-frame clones and lacks some. The sample yields about 350,000 clones, about 92% seen once. The input for sequencing was peripheral blood, taken after recovery from COVID-19. Source of these receptors: a human donor who had recovered from COVID-19. CDR3s include the opening cysteine and the closing phenylalanine or tryptophan. The D gene is left open where the match is weak.

TRBJ1-1 | 14 | TRBV7-9 | - | CASSFETGYTEAFF | TGTGCCAGCAGCTTCGAAACAGGTTACACTGAAGCTTTCTTT
TRBJ2-1 | 15 | TRBV7-2 | - | CASSTGTSRGNEQFF | TGTGCCAGCAGCACTGGGACCAGCCGGGGCAATGAGCAGTTCTTC
TRBJ1-3 | 13 | TRBV12-3/TRBV12-4 | - | CASSFGSGNTIYF | TGTGCCAGCAGTTTCGGCTCTGGAAACACCATATATTTT
TRBJ1-2 | 18 | TRBV7-8 | TRBD1 | CASSPDRDRGRTNYGYTF | TGTGCCAGCAGCCCGGACCGGGACAGGGGGCGAACTAACTATGGCTACACCTTC
TRBJ1-2 | 16 | TRBV2 | TRBD1 | CASTTPGGRGPGGYTF | TGTGCCAGCACGACCCCCGGGGGCAGGGGGCCGGGTGGCTACACCTTC
TRBJ2-3 | 15 | TRBV6-4 | TRBD1 | CASSEDRVSTDTQYF | TGTGCCAGCAGTGAAGACAGGGTTAGCACAGATACGCAGTATTTT
TRBJ1-1 | 17 | TRBV11-2 | - | CASSLIGGEGQGRGAFF | TGTGCCAGCAGCTTAATTGGGGGAGAAGGGCAGGGGCGAGGAGCTTTCTTT
TRBJ1-2 | 13 | TRBV18 | - | CASSQGTNYGYTF | TGTGCCAGCTCACAGGGGACAAACTATGGCTACACCTTC
TRBJ2-7 | 15 | TRBV9 | TRBD1 | CASSATDRGRHEQYF | TGTGCCAGCAGCGCTACCGACAGGGGTCGACACGAGCAGTACTTC
TRBJ1-3 | 18 | TRBV12-5 | - | CASGFTWRSEGSGNTIYF | TGTGCTAGTGGTTTTACCTGGAGGTCAGAAGGATCTGGAAACACCATATATTTT
TRBJ2-7 | 13 | TRBV5-1 | - | CASSRITGEEQYF | TGCGCCAGCAGCCGCATCACAGGTGAAGAGCAGTACTTC
TRBJ2-2 | 16 | TRBV7-9 | TRBD1 | CASRSGTGAVAGELFF | TGTGCCAGCAGATCCGGGACAGGGGCGGTTGCCGGGGAGCTGTTTTTT
TRBJ2-7 | 16 | TRBV19 | TRBD1 | CASSSGVVQGTYEQYF | TGTGCCAGTTCCTCCGGCGTGGTACAGGGGACGTACGAGCAGTACTTC